These 21 T cell receptor beta chains were sequenced from one sample in a study of T cell repertoires in cytomegalovirus infection. TCRdb itself ran the reads through MiXCR, one entry per CDR3 protein. The table has nearly 450,000 distinct CDR3 sequences, approximately 33% seen once. The sample was PBMCs. The receptors were sampled from a human donor in good health (CMV status not recorded). Some clones in this sample may be carry-over from other donors' samples.

The rearrangement joins TRBV4-1 to TRBJ2-7; unclear D gene. The length of the CDR3 is 15 residues. Trimming stripped 1 base from V and 3 bases from J, with 13 bases between. Germline CDR1 and CDR2: MGHRA and YSYEKL. CDR3 loop: CASSQGSLSGYEQYF. The CDR3 DNA is TGCGCCAGCAGCCAAGGGTCGCTTTCCGGCTACGAGCAGTACTTC.

This clonotype was observed a handful of times. Sequence at one end of the junction differs from germline and may be a read error. The V gene is TRBV15, the J gene TRBJ2-1; 13 bases align to TRBD2. The CDR3 contains 15 residues. Germline lookup yields CDR1 LNHNV and CDR2 YYDKDF (reference sequence). As DNA, the CDR3 is TGTGCCACCAGCAGAGATTTAACTAGCGGGGGGGCCGGGCTCTTC. As protein: CATSRDLTSGGAGLF.

The chain carries TRBV4-1 and TRBJ1-2, with 8 bases lining up with TRBD1. J lost 3 bases, V lost 0 bases, and 12 bases had no gene match. Germline V gives CDR1 MGHRA, CDR2 YSYEKL. The CDR3 has 18 residues. The CDR3: CASSQDGDRRYLHYGYTF. The DNA of the CDR3 is TGCGCCAGCAGCCAAGACGGGGACAGGCGATACCTCCACTATGGCTACACCTTC.

The CDR3 is CASSLDQSNYGYTF. The CDR3 nucleotides read TGCGCCAGCAGCTTAGACCAGTCCAACTATGGCTACACCTTC. The chain recombines TRBV5-1 with TRBJ1-2; D is unresolved. The CDR3 contains 14 residues. Trimming removed 2 bases from V and 2 bases from J, with 10 bases in between. CDR1 and CDR2 (germline): SGHRS, YFSETQ.

This chain connects TRBV6-1 to TRBJ2-3; D possibly corresponds to TRBD1 (6 bases). Looked up from germline, CDR1 is MNHNS and CDR2 is SASEGT. The V gene lost 7 bases and the J gene lost 4 bases, with 33 bases spanning the gap. The CDR3 runs 20 residues. CDR3 loop: CASTRTRQVSASLGADTQYF. DNA of the CDR3: TGTGCCAGCACCAGGACCCGACAGGTGTCCGCGAGCTTGGGCGCAGATACGCAGTATTTT.

The chain employs TRBV6-1 and TRBJ2-7; 7 bases map to TRBD1. Germline-derived CDR1 and CDR2 are MNHNS and SASEGT. The CDR3 loop spans 15 amino acids. V lost 5 bases to trimming and J lost 3 bases; unmatched junction nucleotides: 10. Here the CDR3 DNA reads TGTGCCAGCAGTTTAACCGGGACAGAGGGCTACGAGCAGTACTTC. Protein product: CASSLTGTEGYEQYF.

In this sample, this clonotype turned up many times. The genes are TRBV7-2 and TRBJ2-1, with TRBD2 as a possible D gene (6 bases). Germline CDR1 is SGHTA and CDR2 is FQGNSA. Between the trimmed V and J ends, which lost 6 bases and 1 base, there was a span of 13 bases. CDR3 length: 15 residues. The CDR3 coding sequence is TGTGCCAGCAGTTTGGGGACTGGATCCTACAATGAGCAGTTCTTC. The encoded protein is CASSLGTGSYNEQFF.

The rearrangement uses TRBV7-8 and TRBJ2-2, with 12 bases matching TRBD2. Germline assignment: CDR1 SGHVS and CDR2 FQNEAQ. This CDR3 is built from 18 residues. Unmatched junction bases numbered 3, after V lost 0 bases and J lost 1 base. DNA for the CDR3: TGTGCCAGCAGCTTAGCGGGGGGACTAGCGGGGAACACCGGGGAGCTGTTTTTT. It is translated as CASSLAGGLAGNTGELFF.

This clonotype has ten or more counts. The J gene is TRBJ2-7, the V gene TRBV7-8, with TRBD1 as a possible D gene (5 bases). The CDR3 runs to 15 residues. V was pared by 1 base and J by 7 bases, with 17 bases between. Germline CDR1 reads SGHVS; CDR2 reads FQNEAQ. The CDR3 is CASSLVGLQLREQYF. The CDR3 DNA reads as TGTGCCAGCAGCTTAGTGGGGCTACAGCTGAGGGAGCAGTACTTC.

The chain is built from TRBV7-8 and TRBJ2-7, with unresolved D. This CDR3 spans 11 amino acids. The V gene's germline CDR1 is SGHVS and CDR2 FQNEAQ. V lost 5 bases, J lost 5 bases, and 7 bases lay in between. The CDR3 protein is CASSPLHEQYF. DNA of the CDR3: TGTGCCAGCAGCCCGCTCCACGAGCAGTACTTC.

This chain uses TRBV3-1 with TRBJ2-3; D gene unclear. This CDR3 has 16 amino acids. V dropped 0 bases and J dropped 2 bases, with 12 bases sitting between them. Germline values: CDR1 LGHDT, CDR2 YNNKEL (reference sequence). The CDR3 spells CASSQEAGTITDTQYF. CDR3 nucleotide sequence: TGTGCCAGCAGCCAAGAAGCCGGCACTATCACAGATACGCAGTATTTT.

The chain couples TRBV15 to TRBJ1-2; 9 nucleotides align to TRBD1. The germline V gene encodes CDR1 LNHNV and CDR2 YYDKDF (reference sequence). J gave up 7 bases and V 4 bases, and 7 bases lay outside the gene matches. The CDR3 contains 14 residues. For the CDR3, the DNA is TGTGCCACCAGCAACCGGGACAGGGTGGCTGGCTACACCTTC. As protein: CATSNRDRVAGYTF.

In its sample, this clonotype was seen a few times. The genes are TRBV6-5 and TRBJ1-4; D is possibly TRBD1 (5 bases). The germline V and J ends were trimmed by 2 bases and 7 bases, with 17 bases remaining between them. This CDR3 region has 16 residues. From germline, CDR1 is MNHEY and CDR2 SVGAGI. The CDR3 DNA reads TGTGCCAGCAGTTACGGAACCCAGGGCTCCGGTGAAAAACTGTTTTTT. It translates to CASSYGTQGSGEKLFF.

This clonotype has more than one count but fewer than ten. The J gene is TRBJ1-2, the V gene TRBV28; 10 bases fit TRBD1. CDR1 is MDHEN, CDR2 SYDVKM, per germline. The CDR3 is made up of 15 amino acids. Losses at the gene ends were 5 bases for V and 4 bases for J; bases not matched to a gene: 7. The CDR3 DNA sequence: TGTGCCAGCAGTGCTCCGGGACAGGGGCTCTATGGCTACACCTTC. Its protein is CASSAPGQGLYGYTF.

The chain links TRBV19 to TRBJ1-1, with D unresolved. Germline-derived CDR1 and CDR2 are LNHDA and SQIVND (reference sequence). The V end lost 7 bases, the J end lost 1 base, and 13 bases lay between the germline ends. This CDR3 contains 14 residues. CDR3 sequence: CASKPPYTNTEAFF. The CDR3 bases are TGTGCCAGTAAACCCCCCTACACGAACACTGAAGCTTTCTTT.

The chain joins TRBV6-2 or TRBV6-3 to TRBJ1-2; D unresolved. The germline gives CDR1 MNHEY, CDR2 SVGEGT. V lost 6 bases and J 4 bases, leaving 18 bases between the germline ends. The CDR3 has 15 amino acids. CDR3 sequence (DNA): TGTGCCAGCAGCTCATTTGCGGAAAAGACCTATGGCTACACCTTC. Residues: CASSSFAEKTYGYTF.

There are a few counts of this clonotype. This chain links TRBV12-3 or TRBV12-4 with TRBJ1-1; no reliable D call. The CDR3 loop spans 12 amino acids. Trimming stripped 7 bases from V and 1 base from J, with 7 bases between. The CDR3 coding sequence is TGTGCCAGCACATATTCGAACACTGAAGCTTTCTTT. Protein: CASTYSNTEAFF.

In its sample, this clonotype was seen many times. This chain joins TRBV7-8 and TRBJ1-1; perhaps TRBD1 as D (6 bases). With 2 bases removed from V and 0 bases from J, the gap between germline ends came to 19 bases. The CDR3 runs 18 residues. Looked up from germline, CDR1 is SGHVS and CDR2 is FQNEAQ. CDR3 protein: CASSLPDRSSTMNTEAFF. DNA for the CDR3: TGTGCCAGCAGCTTACCGGACAGAAGTTCGACAATGAACACTGAAGCTTTCTTT.

This chain joins TRBV7-2 and TRBJ2-7; TRBD1 aligns across 7 bases. The junction had 5 bases not matched to a gene; V was cut back by 1 base and J by 2 bases. The CDR3 contains 15 residues. CDR1 is SGHTA and CDR2 is FQGNSA in the germline V gene. The CDR3 DNA is TGTGCCAGCAGCTTAGGTTGGGACAGAACCTACGAGCAGTACTTC. Translation: CASSLGWDRTYEQYF.

This clonotype was seen a handful of times. V usage is TRBV6-5 and J usage is TRBJ1-6; D not certain. The CDR3 runs 18 residues. Germline-derived CDR1 and CDR2 are MNHEY and SVGAGI. With 5 bases removed from V and 7 bases from J, the gap between germline ends came to 24 bases. The DNA of the CDR3 is TGTGCCAGCAGTCCAGGCGCCTCCCGGCCCCGGCCCAATTCACCCCTCCACTTT. This codes for CASSPGASRPRPNSPLHF.

This clonotype was counted only a few times. V and J are TRBV4-3 and TRBJ2-3; D may match TRBD1 or TRBD2 (6 bases each). Trimming cost V 4 bases and J 5 bases, with 13 bases left between them. Germline loops: CDR1 LGHNA, CDR2 YSLEER. CDR3 length: 14 amino acids. The CDR3 DNA is TGCGCCAGCAGCCGACTGGGGGGCTTAGATACGCAGTATTTT. Protein product: CASSRLGGLDTQYF.